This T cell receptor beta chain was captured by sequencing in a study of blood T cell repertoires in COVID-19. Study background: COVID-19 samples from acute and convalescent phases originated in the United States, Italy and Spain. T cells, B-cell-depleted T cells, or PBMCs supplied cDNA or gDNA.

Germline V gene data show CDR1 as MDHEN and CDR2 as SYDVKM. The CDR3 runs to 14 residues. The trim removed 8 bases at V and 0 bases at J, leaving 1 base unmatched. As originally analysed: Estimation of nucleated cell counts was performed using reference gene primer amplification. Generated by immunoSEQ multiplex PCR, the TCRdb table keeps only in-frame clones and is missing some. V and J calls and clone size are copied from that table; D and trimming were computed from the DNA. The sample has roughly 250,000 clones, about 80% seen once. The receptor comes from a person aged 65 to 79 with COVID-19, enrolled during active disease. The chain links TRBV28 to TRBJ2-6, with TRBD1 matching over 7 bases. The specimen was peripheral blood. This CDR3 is CASGDSSGANVLTF. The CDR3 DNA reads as TGTGCCAGCGGGGACAGCTCTGGGGCCAACGTCCTGACTTTC.